This entry concerns a single TCR beta chain. Antigen unknown. Extraction of RNA preceded its reverse transcription into cDNA, which served as the sequencing template. The data were produced by immunoSEQ multiplex PCR, yet TCRdb's version contains in-frame clones alone and is incomplete. The data contain over 95,000 clones, approximately 55% of them seen just once; the ten biggest clones take up roughly 3.5%. Treatment denoted: oral pan-JAK inhibitor, 5-10 mg twice daily. The sample comes from a study of CD8+ T cells in alopecia areata. Trimming took off 5 bases at V and 8 bases at J, with 9 bases between the two ends. CDR3 length equals 11 residues. Looked up from germline, CDR1 is MNHEY and CDR2 is SVGAGI. General observations from the study: Having one nonresponder leaves uncertain how baseline CD8+ expansion relates to response.

The sequence was obtained from a human donor with alopecia areata. Sequencing was performed on CD4+ T cells sorted from blood, taken at week 24, from a patient treated with tofacitinib. This sequence joins TRBV6-5 and TRBJ1-2; tentatively, D is TRBD1 (5 bases). CDR3 residues: CASSEGRGYTF. CDR3 coding DNA: TGTGCCAGCAGTGAGGGGAGAGGCTACACCTTC.